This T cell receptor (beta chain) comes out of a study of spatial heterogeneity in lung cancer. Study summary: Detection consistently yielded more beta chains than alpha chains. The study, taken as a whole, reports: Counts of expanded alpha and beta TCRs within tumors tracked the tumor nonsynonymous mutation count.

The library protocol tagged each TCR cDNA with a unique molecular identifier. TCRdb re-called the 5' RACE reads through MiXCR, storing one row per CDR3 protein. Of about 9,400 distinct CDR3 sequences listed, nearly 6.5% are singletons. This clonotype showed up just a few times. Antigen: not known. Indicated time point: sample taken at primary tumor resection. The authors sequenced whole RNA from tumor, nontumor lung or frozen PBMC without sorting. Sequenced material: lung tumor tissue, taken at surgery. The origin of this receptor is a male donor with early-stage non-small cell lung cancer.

The CDR3 coding sequence is TGTGCCAGCAGTTTATCAGGGAACTATGGCTACACCTTC. Translation: CASSLSGNYGYTF. The chain uses TRBV12-3 or TRBV12-4 and TRBJ1-2; possibly TRBD1 for D (5 bases). The germline V and J ends were trimmed by 2 bases and 2 bases, with 6 bases remaining between them. The CDR3 spans 13 residues.